These 32 T cell receptor beta chains originate from one sample sequenced in a study of blood T cells in healthy people across ages. A J-beta primer mix and a sample-barcoded 5' primer were used in a second PCR of roughly 6 to 12 cycles. TCRdb independently ran MiXCR on the 5' RACE reads; one entry per CDR3 protein. The sample holds about 400,000 distinct CDR3 sequences; 50% to 60% are singletons and the top ten take 51%. Sequencing was performed on blood. All receptors derive from a man aged 55 to 70 in good health.

V and J are TRBV12-3 or TRBV12-4 and TRBJ2-5, with a weak D call TRBD2 (7 bases). The CDR3 consists of 16 residues. Trimming stripped 5 bases from V and 11 bases from J, with 27 bases between. DNA for the CDR3: TGTGCCAGCAGTGAAGCAGGGGCCGGGAGGCACAATGAGCAGTACTTC. Translation: CASSEAGAGRHNEQYF.

This clonotype was seen a handful of times. The chain couples TRBV4-3 to TRBJ2-1; 9 positions match TRBD2. The CDR3 contains 16 residues. Germline assignment: CDR1 LGHNA and CDR2 YSLEER. The V gene end was trimmed by 0 bases and the J gene end by 10 bases; junction bases not matched to a gene: 10. The chain's CDR3 is CASSQDSGSGGQEQFF. CDR3 DNA sequence: TGCGCCAGCAGCCAAGATAGTGGTAGCGGGGGTCAGGAGCAGTTCTTC.

J is TRBJ2-1 and V is TRBV20-1, with a tentative D call TRBD2 (7 bases). The CDR3 runs to 19 residues. In germline, CDR1 is DFQATT, CDR2 SNEGSKA (reference sequence). V lost 2 bases, J lost 1 base, and 24 bases lay in between. CDR3 loop: CSARPPGRGPYLSYNEQFF. DNA for the CDR3: TGCAGTGCTAGACCCCCCGGGCGGGGGCCCTATCTTTCCTACAATGAGCAGTTCTTC.

The J gene is TRBJ2-5, the V gene TRBV14; 9 bases are shared with TRBD1. V was clipped by 2 bases and J by 2 bases; unmatched bases: 6. The V gene's germline CDR1 is SGHDN and CDR2 FVKESK. The CDR3 covers 16 residues. The CDR3 reads CASSQLGTGRQETQYF. DNA for the CDR3: TGTGCCAGCAGCCAACTAGGGACAGGGCGACAAGAGACCCAGTACTTC.

The V gene is TRBV6-1, the J gene TRBJ2-1; D is perhaps TRBD1 (5 bases). The CDR3 runs to 13 residues. Germline-derived CDR1 and CDR2 are MNHNS and SASEGT. The germline V and J ends were trimmed by 6 bases and 6 bases, with 12 bases remaining between them. The CDR3 nucleotides read TGTGCCAGCAGGCGGCAGGGTGTCAATGAGCAGTTCTTC. Its protein is CASRRQGVNEQFF.

V usage is TRBV12-3 or TRBV12-4 and J usage is TRBJ2-1; D is possibly TRBD1 or TRBD2 (7 bases each). Trimming cost V 2 bases and J 7 bases, with 15 bases left between them. The CDR3 totals 15 residues. The CDR3 DNA sequence: TGTGCCAGCAGTTTATCGACCAGGGGGGGGAATGAGCAGTTCTTC. As protein: CASSLSTRGGNEQFF.

CDR3 sequence: CATGTDTTDTQYF. CDR3 coding DNA: TGTGCCACGGGGACGGACACCACAGATACGCAGTATTTT. This sequence joins TRBV6-2 or TRBV6-3 and TRBJ2-3; D could derive from TRBD1 or TRBD2 (5 bases each). Germline V gene lookup returns CDR1 MNHEY and CDR2 SVGEGT. V lost 10 bases to trimming and J lost 2 bases, with 13 bases between them. This CDR3 spans 13 amino acids.

The chain is built from TRBV11-2 and TRBJ2-4; no reliable D call. The CDR3 runs 15 residues. Germline CDR1 SGHAT, CDR2 FQNNGV. Trimming took 5 bases from V and 1 from J, leaving 12 bases between them. The CDR3 sequence is CASSQIIGAKNIQYF. The CDR3 nucleotides are TGTGCCAGCAGCCAAATAATTGGGGCCAAAAACATTCAGTACTTC.

This clonotype was seen a handful of times. The gene calls are TRBV7-2 and TRBJ2-1; 7 nucleotides align to TRBD1. The CDR3 has 13 residues. After removal of 5 bases from V and 9 bases from J, the junction contained 7 bases not matched to a gene. CDR1 is SGHTA and CDR2 is FQGNSA in the germline V gene. CDR3: CASSVHRGSEQFF. In nucleotides, the CDR3 is TGTGCCAGCAGCGTGCACAGGGGCTCTGAGCAGTTCTTC.

CDR3 protein: CAIAQPGGRGNEQFF. The CDR3 DNA sequence: TGTGCCATCGCCCAACCAGGGGGAAGGGGTAATGAGCAGTTCTTC. V usage is TRBV10-3 and J usage is TRBJ2-1; 7 nucleotides match TRBD1. The germline V gene encodes CDR1 ENHRY and CDR2 SYGVKD. Losses at the gene ends were 8 bases for V and 7 bases for J; bases not matched to a gene: 14. The CDR3 spans 15 residues.

The rearrangement joins TRBV20-1 to TRBJ2-5; D not certain. CDR1 is DFQATT, CDR2 SNEGSKA, per germline (reference sequence). Deletions cut 3 bases from V and 7 bases from J, with 15 bases between. There are 13 residues in the CDR3. CDR3 bases: TGCAGTGCTAGTGAAGGGCCTCCGGGGACCCAGTACTTC. Amino acid sequence: CSASEGPPGTQYF.

This clonotype was observed once. J is TRBJ1-1 and V is TRBV29-1; 8 bases match TRBD1. CDR1 and CDR2 from the germline V gene are SQVTM and ANQGSEA. J gave up 8 bases and V 5 bases, and 10 bases lay outside the gene matches. This CDR3 comprises 13 residues. The DNA for the CDR3 is TGCAGCGTTCAAACTCTGGGACAGGCAGAAGCTTTCTTT. Translating it yields CSVQTLGQAEAFF.

The genes are TRBV27 and TRBJ2-7, with 9 bases identical to TRBD2. There are 14 residues in the CDR3. Germline V gene data show CDR1 as MNHEY and CDR2 as SMNVEV (reference sequence). Trimming removed 3 bases from V and 3 bases from J; junction bases left unmatched: 3. The CDR3 loop is CASSFLTSGYEQYF. CDR3 in DNA: TGTGCCAGCAGTTTCCTGACTAGCGGCTACGAGCAGTACTTC.

The chain combines TRBV7-2 with TRBJ2-1; 8 bases fit TRBD2. Trimming took 1 base from V and 5 from J; bases not matched to a gene: 1. The CDR3 is 14 residues long. The germline gives CDR1 SGHTA, CDR2 FQGNSA. For the CDR3, the DNA is TGTGCCAGCAGCTTAGGGACTAGCAACAATGAGCAGTTCTTC. Protein sequence: CASSLGTSNNEQFF.

V is TRBV27 and J is TRBJ2-7; D could derive from TRBD1 or TRBD2 (6 bases each). V was trimmed by 1 base and J by 0 bases, leaving 16 bases between them. CDR3 length equals 17 residues. From germline, CDR1 is MNHEY and CDR2 SMNVEV (reference sequence). In DNA, the CDR3 is TGTGCCAGCAGTTTATTGAGTTCGGGGGCCGGCTCCTACGAGCAGTACTTC. It translates to CASSLLSSGAGSYEQYF.

This chain connects TRBV20-1 to TRBJ2-7; weak D call: TRBD1 (6 bases). Per germline, CDR1 DFQATT and CDR2 SNEGSKA (reference sequence). Trimming left V 0 bases short and J 3 bases short, with 12 bases between. This CDR3 has 14 residues. The CDR3 region is CSARDLARGYEQYF. The CDR3 nucleotides are TGCAGTGCTAGAGATTTGGCCAGGGGCTACGAGCAGTACTTC.

A few counts support this clonotype. This chain connects TRBV5-1 to TRBJ2-1; 9 bases map to TRBD1. Germline V gene sequence: CDR1 SGHRS, CDR2 YFSETQ. V lost 4 bases and J lost 6; bases outside the gene matches: 14. This CDR3 region has 17 residues. The CDR3 DNA follows: TGCGCCAGCAGCAAAGCCCGGGGGGACAGGGTCCCCAATGAGCAGTTCTTC. Its translation: CASSKARGDRVPNEQFF.

The chain combines TRBV7-2 with TRBJ2-1, with TRBD2 matching over 9 bases. V lost 3 bases, J lost 8 bases, and 2 bases stayed unmatched. Germline CDR1 and CDR2: SGHTA and FQGNSA. This CDR3 region has 13 residues. The CDR3 sequence: CASSFGTSHEQFF. The CDR3 DNA is TGTGCCAGCAGCTTTGGGACTAGCCATGAGCAGTTCTTC.

To note about this clonotype: The junction departs from the called germline gene at one end, perhaps through a read error. V usage is TRBV7-9 and J usage is TRBJ2-4; D is tentatively TRBD1 or TRBD2 (6 bases each). Near its end, the DNA agrees better with TRBJ2-7, so the J call may be wrong. CDR1 is SEHNR, CDR2 FQNEAQ, per germline (reference sequence). This CDR3 is 15 amino acids long. CDR3 residues: CANSLDRGGTYEQYF. The DNA for the CDR3 is TGTGCCAACAGCTTAGATAGAGGGGGGACCTACGAGCAGTACTTC.

About this clonotype: The conserved final phenylalanine or tryptophan is absent from the CDR3, which likely points to a read error. The rearrangement uses TRBV25-1 and TRBJ2-1, with 7 bases identical to TRBD1. The CDR3 contains 14 residues. Germline V gene data show CDR1 as MGHDK and CDR2 as SYGVNS. The J segment lost 3 bases and the V segment lost 4 bases, leaving 3 bases of the junction unmatched. DNA of the CDR3: TGTGCCAGCAGTGTGGGGACAGTCTACAATGAGCAGTTCCTC. Residues: CASSVGTVYNEQFL.

The chain employs TRBV6-2 or TRBV6-3 and TRBJ2-5; D may correspond to TRBD1 or TRBD2 (5 bases each). Trimming left V 5 bases short and J 2 bases short, with 15 bases between. This CDR3 region has 15 residues. From germline, CDR1 is MNHEY and CDR2 SVGEGT. CDR3 sequence reads: CASSNLGTSQETQYF. CDR3 sequence (DNA): TGTGCCAGCAGTAATCTCGGGACCTCACAAGAGACCCAGTACTTC.

This clonotype was picked up many times. This chain joins TRBV20-1 and TRBJ2-5; weak D call: TRBD1 (5 bases). CDR3 length equals 15 residues. The V end was cut by 2 bases, the J end by 3 bases, with 16 bases between. The germline V gene encodes CDR1 DFQATT and CDR2 SNEGSKA (reference sequence). The CDR3 loop is CSARTAWGFEETQYF. For the CDR3, the DNA is TGCAGTGCTAGAACTGCTTGGGGCTTCGAAGAGACCCAGTACTTC.

This clonotype was seen only a few times. The genes are TRBV5-1 and TRBJ1-2; 8 bases fit TRBD1. CDR3 length equals 14 residues. V dropped 2 bases and J dropped 8; count of bases not matched to a gene: 8. Germline CDR1 reads SGHRS; CDR2 reads YFSETQ. The CDR3 region has the DNA TGCGCCAGCAGCTTAGGACAGGGCATGGACGGCTACACCTTC. The encoded protein is CASSLGQGMDGYTF.

With respect to this clonotype: One junction end does not reproduce the germline sequence, and a read error may be involved. The rearrangement uses TRBV11-3 and TRBJ2-3, with D unresolved. This CDR3 spans 13 amino acids. Germline CDR1 SGHNT, CDR2 YENEEA. The CDR3 loop is CTSSLGRTDTQYF. The CDR3 coding sequence is TGTACCAGCAGCTTAGGTAGGACAGATACGCAGTATTTT.

This rearrangement joins TRBV6-2 or TRBV6-3 to TRBJ2-2; 7 positions match TRBD2. The CDR3 length is 15 residues. The germline CDR1 and CDR2 sequences are MNHEY and SVGEGT. The J segment lost 2 bases and the V segment lost 6 bases, leaving 6 bases of the junction unmatched. CDR3 DNA sequence: TGTGCCAGCAGACCTAGCGGAGAAAACACCGGGGAGCTGTTTTTT. Protein: CASRPSGENTGELFF.

The CDR3 coding sequence is TGTGCCAGCAGCCGAAGCCAGGGATATGGCTACACCTTC. Protein product: CASSRSQGYGYTF. The chain joins TRBV11-2 to TRBJ1-2, with a tentative D call TRBD1 (5 bases). This CDR3 spans 13 amino acids. The V end lost 5 bases, the J end lost 5 bases, and 12 bases lay between the germline ends. The germline CDR1 and CDR2 sequences are SGHAT and FQNNGV.

A note on this clonotype: One junction end disagrees with the germline gene, perhaps due to a read error. The chain links TRBV5-1 to TRBJ1-6; TRBD1 might be the D (5 bases). The CDR3 is made up of 15 amino acids. Germline CDR1 reads SGHRS; CDR2 reads YFSETQ. CDR3 coding DNA: TGCGCCAGCTCGAGCGGGACCTCCTATAATTCACCCCCCCACTTT. It is translated as CASSSGTSYNSPPHF.

For the CDR3, the DNA is TGTGCCAGCAGTTACTCGGGGGACAGGGGCTACGAGCAGTACTTC. Its translation is CASSYSGDRGYEQYF. This sequence joins TRBV6-5 and TRBJ2-4; 10 bases match TRBD1. The end of the DNA aligns better with TRBJ2-7, so the J call may be wrong. This CDR3 spans 15 amino acids. Germline CDR1 and CDR2: MNHEY and SVGAGI.

The rearrangement joins TRBV19 to TRBJ2-3; D unclear. V lost 1 base and J lost 1, with 9 bases in between. The CDR3 is made up of 15 amino acids. Per germline, CDR1 LNHDA and CDR2 SQIVND (reference sequence). CDR3 loop: CASSIGGVGTDTQYF. CDR3 in DNA: TGTGCCAGTAGTATAGGTGGGGTTGGCACAGATACGCAGTATTTT.

This clonotype occurred many times. The CDR3 region is CASSPSLTGLTYEQYF. The CDR3 DNA reads TGCGCCAGCAGCCCTTCCTTGACAGGGCTAACCTACGAGCAGTACTTC. This sequence joins TRBV4-1 and TRBJ2-7; 7 bases line up with TRBD1. This CDR3 is 16 amino acids long. Per germline, CDR1 MGHRA and CDR2 YSYEKL. After removal of 4 bases from V and 2 bases from J, the junction contained 11 bases not matched to a gene.

J is TRBJ1-5 and V is TRBV18; 8 bases align to TRBD1. The germline CDR1 and CDR2 sequences are KGHSH and LQKENI. After removal of 8 bases from V and 7 bases from J, the junction contained 13 bases not matched to a gene. The CDR3 loop spans 15 amino acids. The CDR3 DNA reads as TGTGCCAGCCAAATCGACAGGGGACGGGGACAGCCCCAGCATTTT. Its translation: CASQIDRGRGQPQHF. The full variable domain, with the rest looked up from reference TRBV18 and TRBJ1-5, is NAGVMQNPRHLVRRRGQEARLRCSPMKGHSHVYWYRQLPEEGLKFMVYLQKENIIDESGMPKERFSAEFPKEGPSILRIQQVVRGDSAAYFCASQIDRGRGQPQHFGDGTRLSIL.

This clonotype came up a few times. The chain links TRBV24-1 to TRBJ2-3; 13 bases map to TRBD2. The germline V gene has CDR1 KGHDR and CDR2 SFDVKD. The CDR3 runs 17 residues. Trimming removed 7 bases from V and 3 bases from J; junction bases left unmatched: 9. The CDR3 protein is CATSPRTSGRGTDTQYF. DNA of the CDR3: TGTGCCACCAGCCCCCGGACTAGCGGGAGAGGTACAGATACGCAGTATTTT.